The clone carrying this TCR beta chain was found a few times. The sample belongs to a study of beta chain features in type 1 diabetes. Turning to the study itself: Cells sorted and examined across all samples totaled over 95 million.

CD4+ naive, central memory, regulatory and stem cell-like memory subsets were isolated by sorting on CD45RO/CCR7/CD25/CD127/CD95/CD27. Germline values: CDR1 SGHAT, CDR2 FQNNGV. The V gene lost 0 bases and the J gene lost 6 bases, with 9 bases spanning the gap. The CDR3 is 14 amino acids. The authors reverse transcribed all of the isolated RNA, so sequencing captured expressed TCRB transcripts. Sequencing used immunoSEQ multiplex PCR; TCRdb keeps in-frame clones, though not all of them. The data show 130,000 to 150,000 clones, about 10% seen once. This clonotype originated in a man aged 18 to 35 in good health. Source material: central memory CD4+ T cells from blood. The chain uses TRBV11-2 and TRBJ2-4, with D possibly matching TRBD2 (5 bases). CDR3 sequence reads: CASSLDGKGNIQYF. CDR3 coding DNA: TGTGCCAGCAGCTTAGACGGGAAGGGAAACATTCAGTACTTC.